These 2 T cell receptor beta chains share one sample of origin, sequenced in a study of control samples from healthy donors and cancer patients (dated by TCRdb to between 2020 and 2021). Library preparation was by the immunoSEQ multiplex PCR assay. TCRdb provides this immuneACCESS table in a form limited to in-frame rearrangements. Some clones are lacking; in checked studies, under half of them reflect an unresolved V gene, and why the rest are absent is not known. For this sample the table gives about 70,000 clones, of which about 89% were detected only once. The ten most abundant clones make up approximately 2.1% of the sample. The sample taken for sequencing was PBMCs. The origin of the receptors is a woman aged 45-60 years with head and neck cancer.

CDR3 sequence: CASRPTRTKILNTEAFF. The CDR3 region has the DNA TGTGCCAGCAGACCGACAAGAACAAAGATACTGAACACTGAAGCTTTCTTT. This chain connects TRBV28 to TRBJ1-1, with unresolved D. Germline V gene sequence: CDR1 MDHEN, CDR2 SYDVKM. The V gene lost 6 bases and the J gene lost 0 bases, with 20 bases spanning the gap. This CDR3 comprises 17 residues.

The rearrangement joins TRBV7-2 to TRBJ2-7; tentatively, D is TRBD1 or TRBD2 (6 bases each). Germline CDR1 SGHTA, CDR2 FQGNSA. V was cut by 0 bases and J by 4 bases, with 10 bases left in between. This CDR3 has 14 amino acids. CDR3 coding DNA: TGTGCCAGCAGCTTAGCGGGGGGCGGGTACGAGCAGTACTTC. Translation: CASSLAGGGYEQYF.